The present T cell receptor beta chain was sequenced within a study of blood T cell repertoires in COVID-19. For the study at large: Sample material is recorded as cDNA or gDNA derived from T cells, B-cell-depleted T cells, or PBMCs.

Germline CDR1 and CDR2: MNHEY and SVGAGI. CDR3 size: 15 residues. V was clipped by 0 bases and J by 10 bases, with 13 bases between them. In the authors' methods: Scientists estimated how many nucleated cells there were by amplifying reference gene primers. Libraries were prepared by immunoSEQ multiplex PCR; TCRdb keeps only in-frame clonotypes and omits some of them. V, J and clone size are those of that table, while D and trimming were read from the DNA. The table records roughly 110,000 clones, around 85% of them present only once. The Seattle site enrolled patients during active infection and followed them longitudinally.

Sample: peripheral blood. The TCR sequence derives from a woman in her sixties or seventies with COVID-19, enrolled during active disease. V and J are TRBV6-5 and TRBJ1-6; possibly TRBD1 for D (5 bases). Written as DNA, the CDR3 is TGTGCCAGCAGTTACTCGGTGGGGCTGGGATCACCCCTCCACTTT. It is translated as CASSYSVGLGSPLHF.